This T cell receptor beta chain comes out of a study of CD8 T cells in Susac syndrome. This clonotype was counted a few times. RNA, at about 0.45 to 1 ug, was reverse transcribed with random hexamers. TCRdb reprocessed the immunoSEQ multiplex PCR reads with MiXCR, giving one entry per CDR3 protein. The profile shows 250,000 to 300,000 distinct CDR3 sequences, roughly 85% of them singletons. The germline V and J ends were trimmed by 4 bases and 8 bases, with 22 bases remaining between them. Per germline, CDR1 MNHEY and CDR2 SMNVEV (reference sequence). The CDR3 contains 16 residues. The sequencing input was CD8+ T cells from PBMCs. The gene calls are TRBV27 and TRBJ2-3; tentatively, D is TRBD1 or TRBD2 (6 bases each). The sequence came from a human donor with multiple sclerosis. This CDR3 reads CASSSIKGGRDPTQYF. The CDR3 DNA reads as TGTGCCAGCAGTTCTATAAAGGGGGGCCGGGACCCTACGCAGTATTTT.